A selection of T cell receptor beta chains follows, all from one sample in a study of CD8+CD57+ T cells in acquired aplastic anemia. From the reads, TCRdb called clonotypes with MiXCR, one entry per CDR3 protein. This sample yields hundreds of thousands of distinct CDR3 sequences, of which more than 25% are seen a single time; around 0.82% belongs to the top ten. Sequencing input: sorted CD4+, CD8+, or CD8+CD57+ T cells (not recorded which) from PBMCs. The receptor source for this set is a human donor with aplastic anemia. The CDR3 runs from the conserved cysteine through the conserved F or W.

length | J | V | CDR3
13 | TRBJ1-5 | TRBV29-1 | CSVEPGRNQPQHF
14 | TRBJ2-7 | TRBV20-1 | CSASRTSGRYEQYF
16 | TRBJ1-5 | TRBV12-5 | CASGPDVGTGNQPQHF
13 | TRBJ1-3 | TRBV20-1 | CSARDPAGNTIYF
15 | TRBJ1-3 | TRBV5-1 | CTSSLLGDSGNTIYF
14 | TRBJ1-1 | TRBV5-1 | CASSLSAGGTEAFF
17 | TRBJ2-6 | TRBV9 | CASSVGGADSGANVLTF
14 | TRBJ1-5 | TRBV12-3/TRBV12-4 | CASTGTGSYQPQHF
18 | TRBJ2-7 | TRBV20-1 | CSARATPGTGGGIHEQYF
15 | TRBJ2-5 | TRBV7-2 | CASSLARTPQETQYF
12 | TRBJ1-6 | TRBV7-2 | CASSKTNSPLHF
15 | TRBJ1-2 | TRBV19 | CASSNPGQGLYGYTF
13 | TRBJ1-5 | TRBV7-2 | CASSVRGNQPQHF
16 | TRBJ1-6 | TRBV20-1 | CSARDPGGHSNSPLHF
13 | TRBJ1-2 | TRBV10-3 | CAIKGNSSYGYTF
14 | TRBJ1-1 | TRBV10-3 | CASSEHRGATEAFF
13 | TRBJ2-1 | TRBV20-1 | CSARGTPYNEQFF
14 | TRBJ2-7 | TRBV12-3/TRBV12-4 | CASSLAIGGGQQYF
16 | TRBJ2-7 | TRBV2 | CASSTPSGGTSYEQYF
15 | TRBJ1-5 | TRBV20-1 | CSARVGQGGNQPQHF
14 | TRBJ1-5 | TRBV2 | CASSLTQGGQPQHF
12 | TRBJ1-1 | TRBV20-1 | CSARFMNTEAFF
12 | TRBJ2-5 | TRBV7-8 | CASSLAPETQYF
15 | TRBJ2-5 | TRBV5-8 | CASSFLGSFGETQYF
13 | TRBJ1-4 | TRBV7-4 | CASSLVEGEPHSF
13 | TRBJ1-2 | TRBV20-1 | CSARDLNNYGYTF
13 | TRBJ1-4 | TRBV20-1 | CSAQTATNEKLFF
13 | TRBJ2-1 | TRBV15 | CATSRKSGWGRFF
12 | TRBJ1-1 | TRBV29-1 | CSVGSGTGDAFF
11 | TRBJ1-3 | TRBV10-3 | CAISEGDTIYF
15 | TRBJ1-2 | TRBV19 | CASSTTGTAKYGYTF
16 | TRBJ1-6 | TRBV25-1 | CASSEFGGTGNSPLHF
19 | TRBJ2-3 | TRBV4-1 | CASSQRFGLAGGPPDTQYF
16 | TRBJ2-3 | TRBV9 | CASSPERGGVINTQYF
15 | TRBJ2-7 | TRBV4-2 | CASNQDTSNPYEQYF
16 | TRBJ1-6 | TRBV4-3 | CASSQDNAGVNSPLHF
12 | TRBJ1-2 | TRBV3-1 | CASSLPDYGYTF
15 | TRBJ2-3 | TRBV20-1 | CSAASVGAGGDTQYF
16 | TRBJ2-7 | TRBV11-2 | CASSLRAARSSYEQYF
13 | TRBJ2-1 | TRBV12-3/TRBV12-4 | CASSLGSGLGNFF
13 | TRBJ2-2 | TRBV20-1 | CSAWASVTGELFF
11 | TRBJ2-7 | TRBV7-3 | CSLAGAYEQYF
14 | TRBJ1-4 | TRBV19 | CASSIDRGLKGVFF
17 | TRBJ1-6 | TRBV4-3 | CASSLSAAAGGEEPLHF
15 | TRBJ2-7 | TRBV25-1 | CASSPDGTGLHEQYF
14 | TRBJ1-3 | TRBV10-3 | CAATSTTTGNTIYF
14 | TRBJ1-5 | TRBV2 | CASNGGYSNQPQHF
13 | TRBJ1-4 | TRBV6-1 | CASTRTGAEKLFF